This T cell receptor (beta chain) derives from a study of T-cell reconstitution after alpha-beta-depleted transplantation in children. Study conclusions and caveats: Several patients had high TCRbeta diversity at day 60; it came from surviving recipient T cells and thymic progenitors. At one year after transplant, newly produced T cells mostly accounted for T-cell counts and diversity. Several hundred rapidly expanded clones from non-depleted graft cells reportedly supplied alpha-beta T cells about two months post-transplant.

As it was prepared, the TCRbeta library received unique molecular identifiers. Using its own MiXCR run on the PCR reads, TCRdb lists one record per CDR3 protein. Of hundreds of thousands of distinct CDR3 sequences in the sample, under 20% are singletons; the top ten hold just under 30%. After removal of 5 bases from V and 9 bases from J, the junction contained 7 bases not matched to a gene. This CDR3 is 13 amino acids long. CDR1 LGHNT and CDR2 FRNRAP come from the germline V gene. Regarding this clonotype: The antigen remains unidentified.

The chain has TRBV12-5 and TRBJ2-1, with 7 bases identical to TRBD1. The receptor comes from a boy less than two years old who had a stem cell transplant for Wiskott-Aldrich syndrome, so the T cells may come from the graft donor. Sequencing was performed on PBMCs, mostly from graft donor cells, taken 360 days after TCRalphabeta/CD19-depleted stem cell transplant. CDR3 region: CASGMTGWGEQFF. The CDR3, as DNA: TGTGCTAGTGGTATGACAGGGTGGGGTGAGCAGTTCTTC.